The 25 T cell receptor beta chains in this list originate from one sample, sequenced in a study of blood T cell repertoires in COVID-19. The assay was immunoSEQ multiplex PCR, and TCRdb's table has in-frame clones only and misses some. This sample has over 150,000 clones; approximately 88% occur once, and the top ten carry roughly 2.9%. The sample comprised peripheral blood. The receptors were gathered from an older woman with acute or convalescent COVID-19.

This chain joins TRBV11-2 and TRBJ2-5; the match to TRBD2 covers 12 bases. The CDR3 length is 15 residues. The V and J ends lost 8 bases and 3 bases, in that order; junction bases with no gene match: 7. The germline V gene encodes CDR1 SGHAT and CDR2 FQNNGV. For the CDR3, the DNA is TGTGCCAGCCGGGTACTAGCGGGGGGAAAAGAGACCCAGTACTTC. Residues: CASRVLAGGKETQYF. The full variable domain, in which reference TRBV11-2 and TRBJ2-5 provide the parts outside the CDR3, is EAGVAQSPRYKIIEKRQSVAFWCNPISGHATLYWYQQILGQGPKLLIQFQNNGVVDDSQLPKDRFSAERLKGVDSTLKIQPAKLEDSAVYLCASRVLAGGKETQYFGPGTRLLVL.

The chain couples TRBV18 to TRBJ1-2; D possibly corresponds to TRBD1 (6 bases). Germline V lookup: CDR1 KGHSH, CDR2 LQKENI. The ends were cut back, 6 bases at V and 7 bases at J, with 18 bases in the middle. The CDR3 runs 14 residues. The CDR3 protein is CASSPAGAETGYTF. The CDR3 region has the DNA TGTGCCAGCTCTCCCGCAGGGGCGGAGACTGGCTACACCTTC.

This sequence joins TRBV29-1 and TRBJ2-1; TRBD1 might be the D (6 bases). Germline values: CDR1 SQVTM, CDR2 ANQGSEA. The V gene lost 6 bases and the J gene lost 4 bases, with 10 bases spanning the gap. This CDR3 is 12 amino acids long. CDR3 sequence (DNA): TGCAGCGTCAACAGGGCTTACAATGAGCAGTTCTTC. Amino acids: CSVNRAYNEQFF.

This chain connects TRBV4-1 to TRBJ1-2; 7 bases align to TRBD1. V was pared by 4 bases and J by 1 base, with 9 bases of the junction left unmatched. The CDR3 covers 16 residues. Germline V CDR1 and CDR2: MGHRA, YSYEKL. The CDR3 DNA reads as TGCGCCAGCAGCCTACGGAGGGACAGCTATAACTATGGCTACACCTTC. Amino acids: CASSLRRDSYNYGYTF.

The V gene is TRBV5-4, the J gene TRBJ1-2; D is uncertain. CDR1 is SGHNT, CDR2 YYREEE, per germline (reference sequence). CDR3 length: 15 amino acids. The V and J ends lost 4 bases and 0 bases respectively, with 13 bases between them. In DNA, the CDR3 is TGTGCCAGCAGCCGCAAGGGAGTAACTAACTATGGCTACACCTTC. Translating gives CASSRKGVTNYGYTF.

The chain recombines TRBV24-1 with TRBJ2-3, with 7 bases matching TRBD1. Germline V gene sequence: CDR1 KGHDR, CDR2 SFDVKD. After removal of 9 bases from V and 7 bases from J, the junction contained 9 bases not matched to a gene. CDR3 length equals 13 residues. CDR3 protein: CATRDSAGYTQYF. CDR3 in DNA: TGTGCCACCCGGGACAGCGCCGGTTATACGCAGTATTTT.

V gene TRBV5-1 combines with J gene TRBJ1-2, with a weak D call TRBD1 (6 bases). The CDR3 sequence is 12 residues long. CDR1 and CDR2 from the germline V gene are SGHRS and YFSETQ. Trimming removed 4 bases from V and 8 bases from J, with 12 bases in between. CDR3 protein: CASSPQGRGYTF. The DNA for the CDR3 is TGCGCCAGCAGCCCACAGGGTCGAGGCTACACCTTC. The full variable domain, completed using reference TRBV5-1 and TRBJ1-2, is KAGVTQTPRYLIKTRGQQVTLSCSPISGHRSVSWYQQTPGQGLQFLFEYFSETQRNKGNFPGRFSGRQFSNSRSEMNVSTLELGDSALYLCASSPQGRGYTFGSGTRLTVV.

CDR3 sequence (DNA): TGCGCCAGCGGCTCGGGGGTCCCGAATCAGCCCCAGCATTTT. Encoded protein: CASGSGVPNQPQHF. This chain links TRBV5-1 with TRBJ1-5; perhaps TRBD1 as D (5 bases). The CDR3 is 14 residues long. Germline-derived CDR1 and CDR2 are SGHRS and YFSETQ. V lost 7 bases and J 4 bases, leaving 15 bases between the germline ends.

V is TRBV11-2 and J is TRBJ2-7; D is possibly TRBD1 (6 bases). This CDR3 contains 16 residues. The ends were cut back, 0 bases at V and 1 base at J, with 13 bases in the middle. Germline V gene sequence: CDR1 SGHAT, CDR2 FQNNGV. In nucleotides, the CDR3 is TGTGCCAGCAGCTTAGATCTTGGGCAGGGGTCCTACGAGCAGTACTTC. Amino acid sequence: CASSLDLGQGSYEQYF.

The chain carries TRBV2 and TRBJ1-5; D perhaps matches TRBD1 (5 bases). Germline values: CDR1 SNHLY, CDR2 FYNNEI. V was trimmed by 3 bases and J by 2 bases, leaving 14 bases between them. CDR3 size: 16 residues. The CDR3, as DNA: TGTGCCAGCAGTGATGGGGAGGGACGAGGCAATCAGCCCCAGCATTTT. It yields the protein CASSDGEGRGNQPQHF.

The chain recombines TRBV4-2 with TRBJ1-2; 9 bases fit TRBD1. CDR1 is LGHNA and CDR2 is YNFKEQ in the germline V gene. After removal of 0 bases from V and 1 base from J, the junction contained 6 bases not matched to a gene. This CDR3 has 17 residues. The CDR3 reads CASSQDTGQGLNYGYTF. CDR3 DNA sequence: TGTGCCAGCAGCCAAGATACTGGACAGGGGCTTAACTATGGCTACACCTTC.

This clone was seen a single time. The chain couples TRBV3-1 (or the pseudogene TRBV3-2) to TRBJ1-1, with D perhaps matching TRBD1 (5 bases). The V gene's germline CDR1 is LGHDT and CDR2 YNNKEL (reference sequence). This CDR3 comprises 11 residues. V was clipped by 3 bases and J by 7 bases, with 6 bases between them. Here the CDR3 reads CASSHQGEAFF. CDR3 sequence (DNA): TGTGCCAGCAGCCATCAGGGTGAAGCTTTCTTT.

Here the CDR3 DNA reads TGTGCCAGCAAAACGGGACAGGGGGCGCGTCAGTTCTTC. Encoded protein: CASKTGQGARQFF. The rearrangement joins TRBV2 to TRBJ2-1, with 12 positions matching TRBD1. The CDR3 contains 13 residues. V was pared by 7 bases and J by 13 bases, with 8 bases of the junction left unmatched. CDR1 SNHLY and CDR2 FYNNEI come from the germline V gene.

This clone has a single count. This chain joins TRBV30 and TRBJ1-2, with TRBD1 matching over 7 bases. V was clipped by 4 bases and J by 4 bases; unmatched bases: 3. CDR3 length: 12 residues. Germline values: CDR1 GTSNPN, CDR2 SVGIG (reference sequence). The CDR3 here is CAWTGGGYGYTF. In DNA, the CDR3 is TGTGCCTGGACAGGGGGAGGCTATGGCTACACCTTC. The full variable domain, its missing parts supplied by reference TRBV30 and TRBJ1-2, is SQTIHQWPATLVQPVGSPLSLECTVEGTSNPNLYWYRQAAGRGLQLLFYSVGIGQISSEVPQNLSASRPQDRQFILSSKKLLLSDSGFYLCAWTGGGYGYTFGSGTRLTVV.

In nucleotides, the CDR3 is TGTGCCAGCAGCTTAGGCGGGACAGGGCATTCACCCCTCCACTTT. It specifies CASSLGGTGHSPLHF. The V call is TRBV7-3, the J call TRBJ1-6; 9 nucleotides agree with TRBD1. Germline values: CDR1 SGHTA, CDR2 FQGTGA. The CDR3 is made up of 15 amino acids. The junction had 4 bases not matched to a gene; V was cut back by 2 bases and J by 8 bases.

V usage is TRBV18 and J usage is TRBJ1-6; possible D gene TRBD1, 5 bases. The V end was cut by 5 bases, the J end by 4 bases, with 24 bases between. The CDR3 has 19 amino acids. Germline lookup yields CDR1 KGHSH and CDR2 LQKENI. The DNA for the CDR3 is TGTGCCAGCTCAACTACAGGATCCCCAACCACTCTTTATAATTCACCCCTCCACTTT. Protein sequence: CASSTTGSPTTLYNSPLHF.

This clone was picked up many times. V usage is TRBV10-3 and J usage is TRBJ2-6; TRBD1 matches at 7 bases. Looked up from germline, CDR1 is ENHRY and CDR2 is SYGVKD. The trim removed 3 bases at V and 0 bases at J, leaving 8 bases unmatched. This CDR3 has 18 residues. The CDR3, as DNA: TGTGCCATCAGTGATAGACAGGGCAACCCCTCTGGGGCCAACGTCCTGACTTTC. Protein product: CAISDRQGNPSGANVLTF.

CDR3 region: CASSLTSVNEQFF. CDR3 nucleotides: TGTGCCAGCAGCCTGACTAGCGTCAATGAGCAGTTCTTC. This sequence joins TRBV7-9 and TRBJ2-1, with 8 bases that match TRBD2. CDR1 SEHNR and CDR2 FQNEAQ come from the germline V gene (reference sequence). The CDR3 covers 13 residues. Trimming at V came to 5 bases and at J to 6 bases, leaving 3 bases not matched to a gene.

The chain employs TRBV24-1 and TRBJ1-5, with no clear D. Germline values: CDR1 KGHDR, CDR2 SFDVKD. CDR3 size: 14 residues. The V end lost 4 bases, the J end lost 9 bases, and 15 bases lay between the germline ends. The CDR3 nucleotides read TGTGCCACCAGTGACACACGGCGGTCGACGCCCCAGCATTTT. This gives the protein CATSDTRRSTPQHF.

The gene calls are TRBV5-5 and TRBJ2-7; TRBD2 matches 7 bases. The trim removed 2 bases at V and 3 bases at J, leaving 8 bases unmatched. Germline CDR1 and CDR2: SGHKS and YYEKEE (reference sequence). The CDR3 covers 15 residues. This chain's CDR3 is CASSLGASGYYEQYF. CDR3 sequence (DNA): TGTGCCAGCAGCTTAGGGGCTAGCGGATACTACGAGCAGTACTTC.

As concerns this clone: This sample also contains other DNA sequences that code for the same CDR3. The chain recombines TRBV5-1 with TRBJ2-5; D not certain. The CDR3 spans 12 residues. CDR1 and CDR2 from the germline V gene are SGHRS and YFSETQ. V lost 0 bases to trimming and J lost 5 bases, with 5 bases between them. For the CDR3, the DNA is TGCGCCAGCAGCTTGGATCGGGAGACCCAGTACTTC. Translated, it gives CASSLDRETQYF.

The chain joins TRBV3-1 (or the pseudogene TRBV3-2) to TRBJ2-1; 8 bases agree with TRBD2. The CDR3 has 16 residues. V dropped 2 bases and J dropped 2; count of bases not matched to a gene: 5. Germline assignment: CDR1 LGHDT and CDR2 YNNKEL (reference sequence). The CDR3 reads CASSQSVAGPYNEQFF. DNA for the CDR3: TGTGCCAGCAGCCAATCGGTAGCGGGGCCCTACAATGAGCAGTTCTTC.

The chain is built from TRBV6-5 and TRBJ2-7, with D possibly matching TRBD1 (6 bases). The length of the CDR3 is 14 residues. Germline lookup yields CDR1 MNHEY and CDR2 SVGAGI. V lost 3 bases and J 0 bases, leaving 9 bases between the germline ends. The CDR3 sequence is CASSYRDTSYEQYF. The CDR3 DNA reads TGTGCCAGCAGTTATAGGGACACCTCCTACGAGCAGTACTTC.

This clone was seen only once. The rearrangement uses TRBV28 and TRBJ1-3, with 12 nucleotides matching TRBD1. The CDR3 length is 20 residues. Trimming at V came to 2 bases and at J to 0 bases, leaving 11 bases not matched to a gene. Germline V lookup: CDR1 MDHEN, CDR2 SYDVKM. The CDR3 here is CASSLPPRGQGAPSGNTIYF. In DNA form, the CDR3 reads TGTGCCAGCAGTTTACCCCCACGGGGACAGGGGGCCCCCTCTGGAAACACCATATATTTT.

V is TRBV6-5 and J is TRBJ1-2; D is undetermined. Trimming took 6 bases from V and 2 from J, leaving 10 bases between them. The germline V gene has CDR1 MNHEY and CDR2 SVGAGI. The CDR3 is made up of 13 amino acids. CDR3 residues: CASRNQLNYGYTF. The CDR3 nucleotides are TGTGCCAGCAGGAACCAACTCAACTATGGCTACACCTTC.